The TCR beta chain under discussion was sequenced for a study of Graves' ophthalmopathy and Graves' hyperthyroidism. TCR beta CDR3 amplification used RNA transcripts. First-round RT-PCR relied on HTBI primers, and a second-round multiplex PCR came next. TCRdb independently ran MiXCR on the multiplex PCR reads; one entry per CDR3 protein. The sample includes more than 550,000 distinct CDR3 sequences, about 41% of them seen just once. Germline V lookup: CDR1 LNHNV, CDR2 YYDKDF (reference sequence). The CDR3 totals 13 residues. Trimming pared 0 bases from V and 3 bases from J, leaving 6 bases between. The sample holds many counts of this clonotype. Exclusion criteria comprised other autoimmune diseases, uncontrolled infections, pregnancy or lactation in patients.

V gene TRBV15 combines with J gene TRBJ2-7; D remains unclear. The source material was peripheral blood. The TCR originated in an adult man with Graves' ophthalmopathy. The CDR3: CATSRDTIYEQYF. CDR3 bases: TGTGCCACCAGCAGAGACACGATCTACGAGCAGTACTTC.